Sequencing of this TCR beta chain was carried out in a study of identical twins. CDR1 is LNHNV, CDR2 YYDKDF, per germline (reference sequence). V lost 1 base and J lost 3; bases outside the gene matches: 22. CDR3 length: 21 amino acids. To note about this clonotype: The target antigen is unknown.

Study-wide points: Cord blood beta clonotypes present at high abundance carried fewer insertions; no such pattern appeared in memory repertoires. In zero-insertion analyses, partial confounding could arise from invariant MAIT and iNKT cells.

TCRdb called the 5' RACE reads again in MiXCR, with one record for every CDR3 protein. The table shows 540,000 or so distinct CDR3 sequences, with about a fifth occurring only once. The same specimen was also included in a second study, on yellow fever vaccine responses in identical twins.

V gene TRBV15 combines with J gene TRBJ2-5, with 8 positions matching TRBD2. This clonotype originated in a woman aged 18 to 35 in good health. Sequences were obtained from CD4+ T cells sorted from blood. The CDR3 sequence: CATSRVFPTSVRRRGKETQYF. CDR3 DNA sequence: TGTGCCACCAGCAGAGTATTCCCGACTAGCGTGAGGCGACGTGGGAAAGAGACCCAGTACTTC.